The rows below give T cell receptor beta chains drawn from one sample of a study of T-cell reconstitution after alpha-beta-depleted transplantation in children. TCRdb recomputed calls from the PCR reads with MiXCR, one row per CDR3 protein. The sample has about 600,000 distinct CDR3 sequences, roughly a tenth seen once. Here the sequenced sample was PBMCs from the stem cell graft donor, taken from the stem cell graft. The receptors shown here come from a human donor who donated a stem cell graft to a child with acute myeloid leukemia. CDR3s include the opening cysteine and the closing phenylalanine or tryptophan. D genes are given only for firm matches. The listing skips clone size in some rows; elsewhere it reads once, few, many or a size class.

V gene,J gene,D gene,clone size,CDR3 protein,CDR3 DNA
TRBV24-1,TRBJ2-5,.,.,CATSDRGLGQETQYF,TGTGCCACCAGTGACCGGGGATTGGGGCAAGAGACCCAGTACTTC
TRBV3-1,TRBJ2-7,TRBD2,.,CASSQSRTSDEQYF,TGTGCCAGCAGCCAATCCCGGACTAGCGACGAGCAGTACTTC
TRBV12-3/TRBV12-4,TRBJ2-1,.,many,CASSLPGGYNEQFF,TGTGCCAGCAGTTTACCCGGCGGGTACAATGAGCAGTTCTTC
TRBV7-9,TRBJ2-1,TRBD2,.,CASSFLGLAGPGEQFF,TGTGCCAGCAGCTTCCTTGGACTAGCGGGACCTGGTGAGCAGTTCTTC
TRBV3-1,TRBJ1-3,.,.,CASSQRTAYSGSTIYF,TGTGCCAGCAGCCAAAGGACGGCCTACTCTGGAAGCACCATATATTTT
TRBV6-1,TRBJ2-3,.,.,CASKTAGTDTQYF,TGTGCCAGCAAGACGGCCGGCACAGATACGCAGTATTTT
TRBV7-3,TRBJ2-1,TRBD2,many,CASSLGTSGRIPFF,TGTGCCAGCAGCCTAGGGACTAGCGGGAGGATACCGTTCTTC
TRBV4-2,TRBJ2-1,.,.,CASTVQSSDTYNEQFF,TGTGCCAGCACAGTACAATCGTCGGACACATACAATGAGCAGTTCTTC
TRBV12-3/TRBV12-4,TRBJ1-6,.,many,CASSVRNSPLHF,TGTGCCAGCAGTGTCAGGAATTCACCCCTCCACTTT
TRBV20-1,TRBJ2-7,TRBD2,few,CSARDRTSGRANPYEQYF,TGCAGTGCTAGAGATCGGACTAGCGGGAGAGCAAACCCCTACGAGCAGTACTTC
TRBV7-2,TRBJ2-4,TRBD2,.,CASSSRWGTSGLF,TGTGCCAGCAGCTCGCGGTGGGGGACTAGCGGGTTGTTC
TRBV29-1,TRBJ2-7,.,.,CSVGFGTGEQYF,TGCAGCGTGGGTTTCGGAACGGGGGAGCAGTACTTC
TRBV5-1,TRBJ1-3,.,many,CASSPDSSGNTIYF,TGCGCCAGCAGCCCAGACAGTTCTGGAAACACCATATATTTT
TRBV20-1,TRBJ1-1,.,few,CSARGDLRGTEAFF,TGCAGTGCTAGGGGGGACTTAAGGGGCACTGAAGCTTTCTTT